Listed below are T cell receptor beta chains from one sample, sequenced in a study of blood T cell repertoires in COVID-19. Some clones are missing from TCRdb's copy, which holds only in-frame ones; the method was immunoSEQ multiplex PCR. The sample yields tens of thousands of clones, 80% to 90% seen once. Specimen: peripheral blood. All receptors derive from a man aged 40-49 years with COVID-19, enrolled during active disease. CDR3s include the opening cysteine and the closing phenylalanine or tryptophan. The order of the fields is CDR3 length, V gene, D gene, J gene, clone size, CDR3 protein, CDR3 DNA. A D gene is named only where the DNA matches it firmly. Expanded clones are given a class, and other clones once, few, many or no size at all.

len: 18
v_gene: TRBV27
d_gene: TRBD2
j_gene: TRBJ2-2
abundance: .
CDR3aa: CASSPLLAGGLITGELFF
CDR3nt: TGTGCCAGCAGTCCCCTGCTAGCGGGAGGGCTGATCACCGGGGAGCTGTTTTTT

len: 15
v_gene: TRBV28
d_gene: .
j_gene: TRBJ2-2
abundance: .
CDR3aa: CASSLVADFTGELFF
CDR3nt: TGTGCCAGCAGTTTGGTGGCAGATTTCACCGGGGAGCTGTTTTTT

len: 14
v_gene: TRBV5-1
d_gene: .
j_gene: TRBJ2-5
abundance: .
CDR3aa: CASRVSGAQETQYF
CDR3nt: TGCGCCAGCAGGGTTAGCGGAGCACAAGAGACCCAGTACTTC

len: 13
v_gene: TRBV5-6
d_gene: TRBD1
j_gene: TRBJ1-2
abundance: .
CDR3aa: CASSQDRNYGYTF
CDR3nt: TGTGCCAGCAGTCAGGACAGGAACTATGGCTACACCTTC

len: 15
v_gene: TRBV18
d_gene: TRBD2
j_gene: TRBJ2-1
abundance: once
CDR3aa: CASSQRTSGGHEQFF
CDR3nt: TGTGCCAGCTCACAGCGGACTAGCGGGGGCCATGAGCAGTTCTTC

len: 15
v_gene: TRBV27
d_gene: TRBD2
j_gene: TRBJ2-1
abundance: .
CDR3aa: CASSPRTSGYNEQFF
CDR3nt: TGTGCCAGCAGTCCCCGGACTAGCGGGTACAATGAGCAGTTCTTC

len: 15
v_gene: TRBV5-1
d_gene: TRBD1
j_gene: TRBJ2-5
abundance: .
CDR3aa: CASSLDTGGIETQYF
CDR3nt: TGCGCCAGCAGCTTGGATACAGGGGGTATAGAGACCCAGTACTTC

len: 15
v_gene: TRBV21-1
d_gene: .
j_gene: TRBJ2-5
abundance: .
CDR3aa: CASSKKFAYQETQYF
CDR3nt: TGTGCCAGCAGCAAAAAGTTCGCGTACCAAGAGACCCAGTACTTC

len: 16
v_gene: TRBV5-4
d_gene: TRBD2
j_gene: TRBJ2-7
abundance: .
CDR3aa: CASSFHRAGGITEQYF
CDR3nt: TGTGCCAGCAGCTTCCACCGGGCGGGGGGCATAACGGAGCAGTACTTC

len: 15
v_gene: TRBV7-3
d_gene: .
j_gene: TRBJ2-5
abundance: .
CDR3aa: CASSLLSGVGETQYF
CDR3nt: TGTGCCAGCAGCTTACTCTCGGGGGTTGGAGAGACCCAGTACTTC

len: 14
v_gene: TRBV29-1
d_gene: .
j_gene: TRBJ1-1
abundance: .
CDR3aa: CSVARGGQNTEAFF
CDR3nt: TGCAGCGTTGCGAGGGGAGGTCAGAACACTGAAGCTTTCTTT

len: 14
v_gene: TRBV5-8
d_gene: .
j_gene: TRBJ1-2
abundance: .
CDR3aa: CASSEGTWDYGYTF
CDR3nt: TGTGCCAGCAGCGAGGGCACCTGGGACTATGGCTACACCTTC

len: 17
v_gene: TRBV30
d_gene: .
j_gene: TRBJ1-2
abundance: .
CDR3aa: CAWSPGQPGTFNYGYTF
CDR3nt: TGTGCCTGGAGTCCAGGACAGCCTGGAACTTTTAACTATGGCTACACCTTC

len: 18
v_gene: TRBV27
d_gene: TRBD2
j_gene: TRBJ2-2
abundance: .
CDR3aa: CASRKLRGLAGVTGELFF
CDR3nt: TGTGCCAGCAGGAAATTGCGGGGACTAGCGGGGGTTACCGGGGAGCTGTTTTTT